The text below deals with one T cell receptor (beta chain). The antigen is undetermined. TCRdb recomputed calls from the reads with MiXCR, one row per CDR3 protein. The repertoire consists of approximately 340,000 distinct CDR3 sequences, with almost 30% occurring once and the leading ten covering 15% to 25%. This specimen belongs to a study of T cell repertoires in cytomegalovirus infection. Turning to the study itself: Well-studied HLA-B-restricted CMV epitopes were used in the study alongside recently identified HLA-C-restricted ones. Matching HLA type and CMV infection were both indicated by public TCR beta signatures.

This CDR3 region has 11 residues. The germline gives CDR1 ENHRY, CDR2 SYGVKD. The germline V and J ends were trimmed by 5 bases and 3 bases, with 5 bases remaining between them. Study-wide results and caveats: There were HLA-C-restricted CMV-specific TCR beta clonotypes dominating the ex vivo response. Frequencies of public TCR beta families were cumulated, and this identified carriers of CMV plus the relevant HLA.

This clonotype was obtained from a human donor in good health (CMV status not recorded). Some clones in this sample may be carry-over from other donors' samples. V usage is TRBV10-3 and J usage is TRBJ2-7, with no clear D. Sequenced here: cultured PBMCs, sampled from culture after CMV antigen stimulation. CDR3: CAISISYEQYF. The CDR3 coding sequence is TGTGCCATCAGTATCAGCTACGAGCAGTACTTC.